This paragraph covers one TCR beta chain sequence. These data come from a study of regulatory T cells in long-lasting Graves disease. Through Arm-PCR of CDR3 regions and iRepertoire HTBI primers, TCR beta libraries were built. TCRdb recomputed calls from the multiplex PCR reads with MiXCR, one row per CDR3 protein. The sample holds hundreds of thousands of distinct CDR3 sequences, roughly 16% seen once. Time point reported: newly diagnosed GD, antithyroid drugs for less than 3 months. After RNA was extracted from PBMCs, the TCR library was made from it. The CDR3 totals 16 residues. V lost 0 bases and J lost 1; bases outside the gene matches: 5. Germline V gene data show CDR1 as SGDLS and CDR2 as YYNGEE. Separately, the same data were catalogued under a study of T cells in Graves' hyperthyroidism and ophthalmopathy. This second study says: Ophthalmopathy was separated from stable hyperthyroidism by a 13 V-J model.

Here the sequenced sample was peripheral blood mononuclear cells (PBMCs), taken at new diagnosis, from a patient treated with antithyroid drugs. The TCR originated in a man aged 18 to 35 with Graves disease. The rearrangement links TRBV9 to TRBJ2-7; TRBD1 matches 9 bases. The CDR3 spells CASSVDPGTGSYEQYF. For the CDR3, the DNA is TGTGCCAGCAGCGTAGATCCGGGGACAGGGTCCTACGAGCAGTACTTC.